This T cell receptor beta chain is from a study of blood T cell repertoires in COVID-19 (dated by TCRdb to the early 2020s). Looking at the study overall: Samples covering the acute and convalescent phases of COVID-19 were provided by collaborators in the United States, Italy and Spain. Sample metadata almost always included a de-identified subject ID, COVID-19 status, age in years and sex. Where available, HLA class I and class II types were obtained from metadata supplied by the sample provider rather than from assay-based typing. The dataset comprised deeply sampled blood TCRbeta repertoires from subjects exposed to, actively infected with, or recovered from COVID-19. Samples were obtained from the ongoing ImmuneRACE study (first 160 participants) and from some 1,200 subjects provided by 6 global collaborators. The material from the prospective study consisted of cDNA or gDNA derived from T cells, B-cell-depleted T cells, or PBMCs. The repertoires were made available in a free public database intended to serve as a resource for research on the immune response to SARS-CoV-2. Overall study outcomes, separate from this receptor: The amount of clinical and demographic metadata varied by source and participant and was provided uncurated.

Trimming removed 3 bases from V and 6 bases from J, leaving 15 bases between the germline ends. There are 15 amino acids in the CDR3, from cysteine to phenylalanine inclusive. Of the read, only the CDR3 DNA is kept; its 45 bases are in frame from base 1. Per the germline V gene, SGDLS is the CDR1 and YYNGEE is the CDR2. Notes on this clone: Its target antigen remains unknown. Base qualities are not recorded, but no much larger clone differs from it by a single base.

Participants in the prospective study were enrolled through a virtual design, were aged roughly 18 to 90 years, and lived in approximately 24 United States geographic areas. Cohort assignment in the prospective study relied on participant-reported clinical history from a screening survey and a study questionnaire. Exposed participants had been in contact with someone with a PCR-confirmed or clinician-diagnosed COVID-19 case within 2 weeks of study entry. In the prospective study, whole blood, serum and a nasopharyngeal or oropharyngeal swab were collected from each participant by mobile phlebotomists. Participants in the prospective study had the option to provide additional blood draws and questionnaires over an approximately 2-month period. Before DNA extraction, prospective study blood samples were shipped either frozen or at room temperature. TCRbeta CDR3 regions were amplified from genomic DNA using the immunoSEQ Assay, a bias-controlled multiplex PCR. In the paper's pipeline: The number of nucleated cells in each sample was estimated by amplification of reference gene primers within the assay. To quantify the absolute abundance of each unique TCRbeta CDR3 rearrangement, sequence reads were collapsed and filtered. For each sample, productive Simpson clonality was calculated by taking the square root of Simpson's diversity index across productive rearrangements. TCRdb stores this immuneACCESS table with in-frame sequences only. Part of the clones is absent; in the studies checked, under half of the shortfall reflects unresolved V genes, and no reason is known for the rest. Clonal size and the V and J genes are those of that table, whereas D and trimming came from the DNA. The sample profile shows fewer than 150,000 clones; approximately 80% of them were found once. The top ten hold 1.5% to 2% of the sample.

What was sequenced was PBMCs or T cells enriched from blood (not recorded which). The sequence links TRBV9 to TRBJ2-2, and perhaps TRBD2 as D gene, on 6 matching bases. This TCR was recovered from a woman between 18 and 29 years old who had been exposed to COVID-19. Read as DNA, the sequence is TGTGCCAGCAGCGCCTGGGGAGGATCGGCCGGGGAGCTGTTTTTT. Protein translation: CASSAWGGSAGELFF.